The present T cell receptor beta chain was sequenced within a study of CD8 T cell repertoires and HIV-1 epitope variants. Whole-study context: Twenty-five autologous and known Gag and Nef epitope variant peptides each stimulated T cells separately. A roughly 10-day culture received IL-2, IL-7 and IL-15 on days 3 and 7. Study-level results: Of fewer than 10 antigen-specific beta clonotypes, five to seven appeared to cross-react with escape variants. Only beta chains were identified, marking proliferation to antigen, not function.

About this clone itself: Antigen unknown.

The CDR3 sequence is 14 residues long. V lost 0 bases, J lost 2 bases, and 7 bases lay in between. CDR1 MNHEY and CDR2 SVGAGI come from the germline V gene. The data were produced by immunoSEQ multiplex PCR, yet TCRdb's version contains in-frame clones alone and is incomplete. Of 95,000 or so clones listed, more than 65% are singletons. This chain links TRBV6-5 with TRBJ1-2, with no clear D. This TCR was sampled from a male donor with HIV. Sequencing was done on a sample of uncultured baseline CD8+ T cells from peripheral blood mononuclear cells (PBMCs). CDR3 coding DNA: TGTGCCAGCAGTTACTCGCCAGAGAACTATGGCTACACCTTC. It specifies CASSYSPENYGYTF.